The sequence of this TCR beta chain was determined in a study of identical twins. In regard to this clonotype: The junction differs from germline at one of its ends, possibly a read error.

There are 13 residues in the CDR3. CDR1 is SQVTM, CDR2 ANQGSEA, per germline. TCRdb called the 5' RACE reads again in MiXCR, with one record for every CDR3 protein. The sample records some 600,000 distinct CDR3 sequences, 7.1% being singletons. These same data were also listed under a study on yellow fever vaccine responses in identical twins. As that report states: Twins showed a vaccine T cell response that reportedly seemed partly convergent, partly personalized.

The chain employs TRBV29-1 and TRBJ2-2, with 7 bases that match TRBD1. The sequence was obtained from a woman between 18 and 29 years old in good health. The specimen sequenced was PBMCs. CDR3 residues: CSVGTANTWELFF. For the CDR3, the DNA is TGCAGCGTCGGGACAGCGAACACCTGGGAGCTGTTTTTT.